This T cell receptor beta chain came from a study of shared clonotypes between healthy human individuals. Measured with immunoSEQ multiplex PCR; TCRdb has only the in-frame clones, and not every one. The sample lists roughly 2.2 million clones; roughly 92% were seen once. The V gene's germline CDR1 is MGHDK and CDR2 SYGVNS. The CDR3 is 14 residues long. V lost 1 base and J 12 bases, leaving 16 bases between the germline ends. The TCR comes from a man between 18 and 29 years old in good health. Some clones in this sample may be carry-over from other donors' samples. Material for sequencing was naive CD4+ T cells from PBMCs. Specified subset: CD45RA+ positively selected. V gene TRBV25-1 combines with J gene TRBJ2-1, with a weak D call TRBD2 (6 bases). CDR3 DNA: TGTGCCAGCAGTGAATCAGGAGGGAACAGCGGGCAGTTCTTC. Encoded protein: CASSESGGNSGQFF.